These T cell receptor beta chains were read from a single sample in a study of identical twins. Each CDR3 protein gets one entry after TCRdb re-called the 5' RACE reads with MiXCR. Among fewer than 550,000 distinct CDR3 sequences listed, nearly 15% were seen once. Another study also made use of these data, one on yellow fever vaccine responses in identical twins.

Input material: CD4+ T cells sorted from blood. Source of these receptors: a woman aged 18-35 years in good health. Both conserved end residues are part of each CDR3. The D gene is left open where the match is weak. Clone size is shown for a subset of rows, as once, few, many or a class of expanded clone.

TRBV20-1,.,.,TRBJ2-7,CSARGAPSYEQYF,TGCAGTGCTAGAGGGGCTCCTTCCTACGAGCAGTACTTC
TRBV12-3/TRBV12-4,few,TRBD1,TRBJ2-2,CASSRGTGETGELFF,TGTGCCAGCAGCCGCGGGACAGGGGAAACCGGGGAGCTGTTTTTT
TRBV10-3,.,TRBD2,TRBJ2-3,CAIREGPGLPTDTQYF,TGTGCCATCAGGGAGGGCCCGGGACTACCAACAGATACGCAGTATTTT
TRBV6-1,few,.,TRBJ2-1,CASSPGRGAYNEQFF,TGTGCCAGCAGCCCCGGCCGGGGAGCCTACAATGAGCAGTTCTTC
TRBV11-3,few,.,TRBJ2-6,CASSLVRSGANVLTF,TGTGCCAGCAGCTTAGTTAGGTCTGGGGCCAACGTCCTGACTTTC
TRBV10-3,.,TRBD1,TRBJ1-1,CAIQGPNTEAFF,TGTGCCATACAGGGGCCGAACACTGAAGCTTTCTTT
TRBV11-2,.,.,TRBJ2-2,CASSLGLGGAGELFF,TGTGCCAGCAGCTTAGGTTTGGGGGGCGCCGGGGAGCTGTTTTTT
TRBV28,.,.,TRBJ1-5,CASSLSLGLGGFDQPQHF,TGTGCCAGCAGTTTGTCCCTGGGGCTCGGGGGATTCGATCAGCCCCAGCATTTT
TRBV24-1,few,TRBD2,TRBJ2-1,CATSGGAGEPNEQFF,TGTGCCACCAGTGGAGGAGCGGGAGAACCCAATGAGCAGTTCTTC
TRBV5-1,.,.,TRBJ1-4,CASSRGDQTDSEKLFF,TGCGCCAGCAGCCGAGGGGACCAGACTGACAGCGAAAAACTGTTTTTT
TRBV2,.,.,TRBJ2-5,CASSEGGVGEETQYF,TGTGCCAGCAGTGAGGGGGGAGTTGGCGAAGAGACCCAGTACTTC
TRBV5-1,few,.,TRBJ2-7,CASSLAEGSYEQYF,TGCGCCAGCAGCTTGGCCGAAGGTTCCTACGAGCAGTACTTC
TRBV9,.,.,TRBJ2-3,CASSAGRGAIRTDTQYF,TGTGCCAGCAGCGCCGGACGGGGGGCGATAAGAACAGATACGCAGTATTTT
TRBV7-6,.,.,TRBJ2-3,CASSSPTLTHTQYF,TGTGCCAGCAGCTCACCGACATTGACACATACGCAGTATTTT
TRBV2,few,.,TRBJ1-1,CASSVAGAPVGTEAFF,TGTGCCAGCAGCGTCGCGGGGGCACCGGTCGGCACTGAAGCTTTCTTT
TRBV5-1,few,TRBD2,TRBJ2-1,CASSSLAGGTRTYNEQFF,TGCGCCAGCAGCTCCTTAGCGGGAGGAACGAGGACGTACAATGAGCAGTTCTTC
TRBV29-1,many,.,TRBJ2-1,CSVDPRGSSNEQFF,TGCAGCGTTGACCCCAGGGGATCGAGCAATGAGCAGTTCTTC
TRBV12-3/TRBV12-4,few,.,TRBJ1-2,CASSLQTEGYGYTF,TGTGCCAGCAGTTTACAGACCGAGGGCTATGGCTACACCTTC
TRBV6-1,.,TRBD1,TRBJ2-1,CASSVKGAVRNEQFF,TGTGCCAGCAGCGTCAAGGGGGCTGTTCGGAATGAGCAGTTCTTC
TRBV15,.,.,TRBJ2-5,CATSREGGAPGTQYF,TGTGCCACCAGCAGAGAAGGGGGGGCGCCGGGGACCCAGTACTTC
TRBV7-8,.,TRBD1,TRBJ2-3,CASSNQQGPTADTQYF,TGTGCCAGCAGCAACCAACAGGGGCCGACTGCGGATACGCAGTATTTT
TRBV5-1,many,TRBD1,TRBJ1-1,CASRLDRVNTEAFF,TGCGCCAGTAGACTCGACAGGGTAAACACTGAAGCTTTCTTT
TRBV3-1,many,TRBD2,TRBJ2-2,CASSQVAGGNTGELFF,TGTGCCAGCAGCCAAGTCGCGGGGGGAAACACCGGGGAGCTGTTTTTT
TRBV5-8,.,TRBD2,TRBJ2-1,CASSLPLAGRSNEQFF,TGTGCCAGCAGCTTGCCCCTAGCGGGTAGATCCAATGAGCAGTTCTTC
TRBV12-3/TRBV12-4,.,TRBD2,TRBJ2-3,CASRTISSGSGTQYF,TGTGCCAGCAGGACCATTTCTAGCGGGAGTGGTACGCAGTATTTT